The 24 T cell receptor beta chains in this list originate from one sample, sequenced in a study of shared clonotypes between healthy human individuals. Produced via immunoSEQ multiplex PCR; TCRdb's table is partial and in-frame only. The sample contains about 2.3 million clones, over 90% of which appear only once. The material sequenced was naive CD4+ T cells from PBMCs. Subset here: CD45RA+ positively selected. The receptor set was obtained from a young man in good health. Some clones in this sample may be carry-over from other donors' samples.

This chain uses TRBV9 with TRBJ1-1; no firm D call. Trimming shortened V by 4 bases and J by 2 bases, and 15 bases separated the two germline ends. CDR3 length: 15 residues. CDR1 is SGDLS, CDR2 YYNGEE, per germline. DNA of the CDR3: TGTGCCAGCAGCCCTACCCCTTTCGCTAACACTGAAGCTTTCTTT. Translation gives CASSPTPFANTEAFF.

The chain is built from TRBV28 and TRBJ1-2; D is unresolved. Germline CDR1 is MDHEN and CDR2 is SYDVKM. Trimming left V 6 bases short and J 6 bases short, with 14 bases between. The CDR3 totals 13 residues. CDR3 protein: CASSLQLTDGYTF. For the CDR3, the DNA is TGTGCCAGCAGCCTCCAGCTCACAGATGGCTACACCTTC.

The V and J genes are TRBV25-1 and TRBJ2-5; D remains unclear. Trimming cost V 3 bases and J 2 bases, with 10 bases left between them. The CDR3 extends over 14 amino acids. Germline V CDR1 and CDR2: MGHDK, SYGVNS. The CDR3 nucleotides are TGTGCCAGCAGTGATCCAGGATTGCAAGAGACCCAGTACTTC. This codes for CASSDPGLQETQYF.

This chain connects TRBV11-3 to TRBJ2-4; D perhaps matches TRBD2 (6 bases). CDR1 and CDR2 (germline): SGHNT, YENEEA. CDR3 length: 17 amino acids. The V and J ends lost 0 bases and 3 bases respectively, with 15 bases between them. The DNA for the CDR3 is TGTGCCAGCAGCTTAGATCGGCTCCGGGGGAGCAAAAACATTCAGTACTTC. This encodes CASSLDRLRGSKNIQYF.

This chain uses TRBV28 with TRBJ2-1; 7 bases fit TRBD2. The CDR3 has 15 amino acids. V lost 3 bases to trimming and J lost 4 bases; unmatched junction nucleotides: 6. From germline, CDR1 is MDHEN and CDR2 SYDVKM. CDR3 coding DNA: TGTGCCAGCAGTTTCACTAGCGAACCATACAATGAGCAGTTCTTC. This encodes CASSFTSEPYNEQFF. The whole variable domain, filled in from reference TRBV28 and TRBJ2-1, reads DVKVTQSSRYLVKRTGEKVFLECVQDMDHENMFWYRQDPGLGLRLIYFSYDVKMKEKGDIPEGYSVSREKKERFSLILESASTNQTSMYLCASSFTSEPYNEQFFGPGTRLTVL.

This clone was counted between two and nine times. CDR3 residues: CASSIDGTYEQYF. In nucleotides, the CDR3 is TGTGCCAGCAGCATCGACGGGACCTACGAGCAGTACTTC. The chain uses TRBV5-4 and TRBJ2-7; a possible D gene is TRBD2 (5 bases). The CDR3 spans 13 residues. Germline V gene lookup returns CDR1 SGHNT and CDR2 YYREEE (reference sequence). V was shortened by 4 bases and J by 2 bases, with 10 bases between the two germline ends.

The rearrangement joins TRBV28 to TRBJ2-6; a weak D match, TRBD2 (6 bases). The V and J ends lost 2 bases and 4 bases respectively, with 9 bases between them. Germline CDR1 reads MDHEN; CDR2 reads SYDVKM. The CDR3 consists of 15 residues. The CDR3 coding sequence is TGTGCCAGCAGTTTAGGAGGGGACGGGGCCAACGTCCTGACTTTC. This codes for CASSLGGDGANVLTF.

In DNA, the CDR3 is TGTGCCAGCAGTAGCTCAGGTTCTACGGGGTACACCATATATTTT. As protein: CASSSSGSTGYTIYF. The V and J genes are TRBV6-6 and TRBJ1-3; D not certain. Looked up from germline, CDR1 is MNHNY and CDR2 is SVGAGI (reference sequence). Trimming cost V 5 bases and J 8 bases, with 19 bases left between them. The CDR3 is made up of 15 amino acids.

V and J are TRBV28 and TRBJ1-5, with a tentative D call TRBD1 (5 bases). CDR1 is MDHEN and CDR2 is SYDVKM in the germline V gene. The V gene lost 7 bases and the J gene lost 4 bases, with 11 bases spanning the gap. The CDR3 consists of 13 residues. The CDR3 nucleotides read TGTGCCAGCATCAGGGATCCGAATCAGCCCCAGCATTTT. As protein: CASIRDPNQPQHF. The full variable domain, with the rest looked up from reference TRBV28 and TRBJ1-5, is DVKVTQSSRYLVKRTGEKVFLECVQDMDHENMFWYRQDPGLGLRLIYFSYDVKMKEKGDIPEGYSVSREKKERFSLILESASTNQTSMYLCASIRDPNQPQHFGDGTRLSIL.

This chain joins TRBV27 and TRBJ2-7, with 9 bases fitting TRBD1. J gave up 1 base and V 5 bases, and 6 bases lay outside the gene matches. CDR3 length: 15 amino acids. In germline, CDR1 is MNHEY, CDR2 SMNVEV (reference sequence). As DNA, the CDR3 is TGTGCCAGCAGTCGGGGGACAGGGAAATCCTACGAGCAGTACTTC. This sequence encodes CASSRGTGKSYEQYF.

The genes are TRBV11-3 and TRBJ1-3, with D hard to call. CDR3 size: 13 residues. Per the germline V gene, CDR1 is SGHNT and CDR2 is YENEEA. Trimming left V 5 bases short and J 1 base short, with 6 bases between. CDR3 in DNA: TGTGCCAGCAGCAGGGAATCTGGAAACACCATATATTTT. It specifies CASSRESGNTIYF. The full variable domain, with the rest looked up from reference TRBV11-3 and TRBJ1-3, is EAGVVQSPRYKIIEKKQPVAFWCNPISGHNTLYWYLQNLGQGPELLIRYENEEAVDDSQLPKDRFSAERLKGVDSTLKIQPAELGDSAVYLCASSRESGNTIYFGEGSWLTVV.

The chain couples TRBV18 to TRBJ2-7; the D gene could be TRBD1 or TRBD2 (5 bases each). This CDR3 has 15 amino acids. Trimming left V 6 bases short and J 4 bases short, with 19 bases between. CDR1 and CDR2 (germline): KGHSH, LQKENI. The CDR3 region is CASSPPSAREYEQYF. In DNA form, the CDR3 reads TGTGCCAGCTCCCCCCCATCGGCCAGGGAGTACGAGCAGTACTTC.

J is TRBJ2-7 and V is TRBV28, with 8 nucleotides matching TRBD2. The CDR3 covers 17 residues. The trim removed 5 bases at V and 5 bases at J, leaving 17 bases unmatched. The germline V gene encodes CDR1 MDHEN and CDR2 SYDVKM. The DNA for the CDR3 is TGTGCCAGCAGTCCGATGGGGAGCGGGGGCCTTTTGAACGAGCAGTACTTC. Amino acid sequence: CASSPMGSGGLLNEQYF.

The genes are TRBV11-2 and TRBJ2-1; possibly TRBD2 for D (6 bases). This CDR3 is built from 16 residues. The V end lost 5 bases, the J end lost 2 bases, and 16 bases lay between the germline ends. Germline values: CDR1 SGHAT, CDR2 FQNNGV. The CDR3 DNA follows: TGTGCCAGCAGCCCCGAGGTAGCGGTTCCCTACAATGAGCAGTTCTTC. It translates to CASSPEVAVPYNEQFF.

The chain uses TRBV7-2 and TRBJ2-4; D ambiguous. From germline, CDR1 is SGHTA and CDR2 FQGNSA. The CDR3 spans 13 residues. V was pared by 5 bases and J by 1 base, with 6 bases between. CDR3 sequence reads: CASSLRAKNIQYF. The CDR3 region has the DNA TGTGCCAGCAGCCTCCGGGCCAAAAACATTCAGTACTTC.

The chain combines TRBV5-5 with TRBJ2-7; 7 positions match TRBD2. Trimming took 0 bases from V and 0 from J; bases not matched to a gene: 6. This CDR3 is 16 amino acids long. CDR1 SGHKS and CDR2 YYEKEE come from the germline V gene (reference sequence). The CDR3: CASSLGALAVSYEQYF. In nucleotides, the CDR3 is TGTGCCAGCAGCTTGGGCGCTCTAGCGGTCTCCTACGAGCAGTACTTC. Complete variable domain (other parts from reference TRBV5-5 and TRBJ2-7): DAGVTQSPTHLIKTRGQQVTLRCSPISGHKSVSWYQQVLGQGPQFIFQYYEKEERGRGNFPDRFSARQFPNYSSELNVNALLLGDSALYLCASSLGALAVSYEQYFGPGTRLTVT.

The V call is TRBV4-3, the J call TRBJ2-3; no definite D call. The CDR3 consists of 17 residues. V was shortened by 1 base and J by 3 bases, with 17 bases between the two germline ends. Germline V gene data show CDR1 as LGHNA and CDR2 as YSLEER. This CDR3 reads CASSQGTVRVGTDTQYF. The CDR3 nucleotides are TGCGCCAGCAGCCAAGGAACCGTCCGAGTAGGGACAGATACGCAGTATTTT.

The chain combines TRBV7-2 with TRBJ1-1; D unclear. In germline, CDR1 is SGHTA, CDR2 FQGNSA. The CDR3 consists of 14 residues. The V end lost 8 bases, the J end lost 0 bases, and 13 bases lay between the germline ends. The CDR3, as DNA: TGTGCCAGCGCCTTAAATCACCTGAACACTGAAGCTTTCTTT. It translates to CASALNHLNTEAFF.

J is TRBJ2-7 and V is TRBV5-4; D uncertain. CDR3 length: 12 amino acids. CDR1 SGHNT and CDR2 YYREEE come from the germline V gene (reference sequence). Trimming cost V 1 base and J 2 bases, with 4 bases left between them. CDR3 protein: CASSLRTYEQYF. The CDR3 nucleotides are TGTGCCAGCAGCTTGAGGACCTACGAGCAGTACTTC.

The DNA of the CDR3 is TGTGCCAGCAGTTTGTCCGGGACTAGCGGAGCCTACGAGCAGTACTTC. This codes for CASSLSGTSGAYEQYF. This rearrangement joins TRBV28 to TRBJ2-7, with TRBD2 matching over 11 bases. The CDR3 extends over 16 amino acids. Germline CDR1 is MDHEN and CDR2 is SYDVKM. The J segment lost 2 bases and the V segment lost 3 bases, leaving 6 bases of the junction unmatched.

This chain links TRBV6-1 with TRBJ2-7, with 8 bases fitting TRBD2. The germline V gene has CDR1 MNHNS and CDR2 SASEGT. The CDR3 is 17 amino acids. With V trimmed by 0 bases and J by 4 bases, 11 bases remained unmatched. The CDR3 sequence: CASSEAPSLAAIYEQYF. CDR3 coding DNA: TGTGCCAGCAGTGAAGCTCCTTCACTAGCGGCAATATACGAGCAGTACTTC.

The V and J genes are TRBV6-6 and TRBJ1-2, with 8 bases matching TRBD1. CDR1 and CDR2 from the germline V gene are MNHNY and SVGAGI (reference sequence). The V and J ends lost 9 bases and 3 bases, in that order; junction bases with no gene match: 9. This CDR3 comprises 14 residues. DNA of the CDR3: TGTGCCAGTCGGCCAGGGGGCAGTGACTATGGCTACACCTTC. It encodes CASRPGGSDYGYTF.

Only a few counts were recorded for this clone. At the DNA level, this CDR3 is encoded by other sequences in the same sample as well. The chain links TRBV18 to TRBJ1-1; 7 bases map to TRBD1. CDR3 size: 14 residues. The V segment lost 3 bases and the J segment 0 bases; nucleotides outside the gene matches: 1. Germline CDR1 reads KGHSH; CDR2 reads LQKENI. The CDR3 loop is CASSPGQLNTEAFF. The CDR3 bases are TGTGCCAGCTCACCGGGACAGTTGAACACTGAAGCTTTCTTT.

The chain carries TRBV5-5 and TRBJ1-4; no reliable D call. Germline CDR1 is SGHKS and CDR2 is YYEKEE (reference sequence). CDR3 length equals 13 residues. The V and J ends lost 1 base and 7 bases respectively, with 8 bases between them. The CDR3 here is CASSLMGSEKLFF. The CDR3 DNA reads as TGTGCCAGCAGCTTGATGGGAAGTGAAAAACTGTTTTTT.